These 17 T cell receptor beta chains came from one sample sequenced in a study of STAT5B mutations in CD4+ large granular lymphocyte leukemia. The repertoire was sequenced with immunoSEQ multiplex PCR; TCRdb's copy has only in-frame clones and lacks some. The sample yields approximately 40,000 clones, about 88% seen once. The sequenced material came from CD4+ T cells from blood buffy coats. All receptors derive from a human donor in good health.

Here the CDR3 reads CASHRVGSYNEQFF. The CDR3 bases are TGTGCCAGCCACAGGGTGGGCTCCTACAATGAGCAGTTCTTC. The chain couples TRBV7-9 to TRBJ2-1; a possible D gene is TRBD1 (6 bases). With 8 bases removed from V and 0 bases from J, the gap between germline ends came to 11 bases. Germline V gene data show CDR1 as SEHNR and CDR2 as FQNEAQ (reference sequence). The CDR3 runs 14 residues.

The gene calls are TRBV19 and TRBJ2-5; the D call may be TRBD1 or TRBD2 (6 bases each). Germline V gene data show CDR1 as LNHDA and CDR2 as SQIVND (reference sequence). The CDR3 totals 16 residues. Trimming stripped 2 bases from V and 9 bases from J, with 22 bases between. The CDR3 spells CASSISGGGGRMAQYF. The CDR3 DNA reads TGTGCCAGTAGTATATCAGGAGGAGGGGGGAGGATGGCCCAGTACTTC. Using reference TRBV19 and TRBJ2-5 for the parts outside the CDR3, the full variable domain is DGGITQSPKYLFRKEGQNVTLSCEQNLNHDAMYWYRQDPGQGLRLIYYSQIVNDFQKGDIAEGYSVSREKKESFPLTVTSAQKNPTAFYLCASSISGGGGRMAQYFGPGTRLLVL.

The chain uses TRBV5-4 and TRBJ2-3, with 11 positions matching TRBD2. This CDR3 has 17 residues. The germline V gene encodes CDR1 SGHNT and CDR2 YYREEE (reference sequence). With 1 base clipped from V and 1 base from J, the junction kept 5 bases outside the gene matches. CDR3 sequence reads: CASSLRSGGAGTDTQYF. The CDR3 nucleotides read TGTGCCAGCAGCTTGCGTAGCGGGGGGGCCGGCACAGATACGCAGTATTTT.

This clone was observed once. This chain connects TRBV19 to TRBJ1-5; no clear D. Per the germline V gene, CDR1 is LNHDA and CDR2 is SQIVND (reference sequence). Trimming cost V 7 bases and J 4 bases, with 14 bases left between them. The CDR3 totals 14 residues. CDR3 DNA: TGTGCCAGTAAAGGGTCGGTTGAAAATCAGCCCCAGCATTTT. Translating it yields CASKGSVENQPQHF.

The chain links TRBV9 to TRBJ2-3, with D perhaps matching TRBD1 (5 bases). The CDR3 extends over 14 amino acids. Trimming shortened V by 3 bases and J by 1 base, and 9 bases separated the two germline ends. CDR1 and CDR2 from the germline V gene are SGDLS and YYNGEE. The CDR3 is CASSELGGTDTQYF. The CDR3 nucleotides are TGTGCCAGCAGCGAATTAGGGGGCACAGATACGCAGTATTTT.

The chain recombines TRBV14 with TRBJ2-3; 8 nucleotides match TRBD1. V lost 3 bases, J lost 2 bases, and 7 bases stayed unmatched. Per the germline V gene, CDR1 is SGHDN and CDR2 is FVKESK. CDR3 length: 16 amino acids. The CDR3 bases are TGTGCCAGCAGCCAGACGGACAGGGCATCCACAGATACGCAGTATTTT. Translated, it gives CASSQTDRASTDTQYF.

DNA for the CDR3: TGTGCCAGTAGTATTCTCCAGTTCCGCAACTATGGCTACACCTTC. It specifies CASSILQFRNYGYTF. The chain joins TRBV19 to TRBJ1-2; D remains unclear. The CDR3 is made up of 15 amino acids. Trimming took off 3 bases at V and 2 bases at J, with 13 bases between the two ends. Germline V gene sequence: CDR1 LNHDA, CDR2 SQIVND (reference sequence).

The sample holds one count of this clone. The V call is TRBV6-5, the J call TRBJ2-5; TRBD2 matches at 12 bases. Germline lookup yields CDR1 MNHEY and CDR2 SVGAGI. V lost 4 bases to trimming and J lost 5 bases; unmatched junction nucleotides: 5. The CDR3 extends over 15 amino acids. For the CDR3, the DNA is TGTGCCAGCAGTTTCCGGACTAGCGGGGTTGAGACCCAGTACTTC. Translation: CASSFRTSGVETQYF.

This sequence joins TRBV4-1 and TRBJ1-1; 9 bases fit TRBD1. Germline V CDR1 and CDR2: MGHRA, YSYEKL. The CDR3 is 21 amino acids. Trimming removed 2 bases from V and 1 base from J; junction bases left unmatched: 20. The CDR3 reads CASSQFFSPGQGIGGNTEAFF. Written as DNA, the CDR3 is TGCGCCAGCAGCCAATTTTTCTCCCCGGGACAGGGTATAGGTGGGAACACTGAAGCTTTCTTT.

J is TRBJ1-2 and V is TRBV28; TRBD1 might be the D (6 bases). The CDR3 covers 13 residues. Germline V gene sequence: CDR1 MDHEN, CDR2 SYDVKM. Trimming removed 5 bases from V and 2 bases from J, with 9 bases in between. CDR3 sequence: CASSRGQNYGYTF. The CDR3 nucleotides read TGTGCCAGCAGTCGAGGACAGAACTATGGCTACACCTTC.

CDR3 amino acids: CAWSVLDRGSKYF. CDR3 bases: TGTGCCTGGAGTGTACTGGACAGGGGGAGCAAGTACTTC. The chain carries TRBV30 and TRBJ2-7; 10 bases are shared with TRBD1. Looked up from germline, CDR1 is GTSNPN and CDR2 is SVGIG (reference sequence). V gave up 0 bases and J gave up 11 bases; unmatched junction bases: 7. CDR3 length: 13 amino acids.

This rearrangement joins TRBV29-1 to TRBJ2-7; 8 bases are shared with TRBD1. V trimming: 6 bases; J trimming: 4 bases; junction bases outside the gene matches: 11. CDR1 and CDR2 from the germline V gene are SQVTM and ANQGSEA. The CDR3 runs to 14 residues. Here the CDR3 reads CSVTRDRSPYEQYF. The DNA for the CDR3 is TGCAGCGTAACTAGGGACAGGTCTCCGTACGAGCAGTACTTC.

The chain is built from TRBV28 and TRBJ1-2, with D perhaps matching TRBD1 (6 bases). V was cut by 7 bases and J by 7 bases, with 19 bases left in between. The CDR3 runs 14 residues. CDR1 is MDHEN and CDR2 is SYDVKM in the germline V gene. CDR3: CASTPFGGHLGYTF. For the CDR3, the DNA is TGTGCCAGCACCCCTTTCGGGGGCCACCTTGGCTACACCTTC.

The chain is built from TRBV6-1 and TRBJ1-1, with 9 nucleotides matching TRBD1. The CDR3 has 13 amino acids. V lost 10 bases to trimming and J lost 6 bases; unmatched junction nucleotides: 9. The germline V gene has CDR1 MNHNS and CDR2 SASEGT. CDR3 DNA sequence: TGTGCCACCCTAGACAGGGGGGAGGCTGAAGCTTTCTTT. The encoded protein is CATLDRGEAEAFF.

The chain has TRBV5-5 and TRBJ1-2; D remains ambiguous. The V gene's germline CDR1 is SGHKS and CDR2 YYEKEE (reference sequence). CDR3 length: 13 amino acids. V lost 4 bases, J lost 4 bases, and 11 bases lay in between. The CDR3 is CASSQDNTYGYTF. The CDR3 DNA sequence: TGTGCCAGCAGCCAGGATAACACCTATGGCTACACCTTC.

The CDR3 loop is CASSLAVSQDSNQPQHF. The CDR3 DNA is TGTGCCAGCAGCTTAGCGGTTAGTCAGGATAGCAATCAGCCCCAGCATTTT. The chain couples TRBV7-8 to TRBJ1-5; no clear D gene. Germline CDR1 SGHVS, CDR2 FQNEAQ. Deletions cut 0 bases from V and 0 bases from J, with 12 bases between. The CDR3 covers 17 residues.

This clone has a single count. The V gene is TRBV7-2, the J gene TRBJ2-7, with TRBD2 matching over 15 bases. The J segment lost 6 bases and the V segment lost 7 bases, leaving 16 bases of the junction unmatched. In germline, CDR1 is SGHTA, CDR2 FQGNSA. The CDR3 loop spans 18 amino acids. This chain's CDR3 is CASNEPGLAGGRGSEQYF. The CDR3 DNA is TGTGCCAGCAACGAACCGGGACTAGCGGGAGGCAGGGGGAGCGAGCAGTACTTC.